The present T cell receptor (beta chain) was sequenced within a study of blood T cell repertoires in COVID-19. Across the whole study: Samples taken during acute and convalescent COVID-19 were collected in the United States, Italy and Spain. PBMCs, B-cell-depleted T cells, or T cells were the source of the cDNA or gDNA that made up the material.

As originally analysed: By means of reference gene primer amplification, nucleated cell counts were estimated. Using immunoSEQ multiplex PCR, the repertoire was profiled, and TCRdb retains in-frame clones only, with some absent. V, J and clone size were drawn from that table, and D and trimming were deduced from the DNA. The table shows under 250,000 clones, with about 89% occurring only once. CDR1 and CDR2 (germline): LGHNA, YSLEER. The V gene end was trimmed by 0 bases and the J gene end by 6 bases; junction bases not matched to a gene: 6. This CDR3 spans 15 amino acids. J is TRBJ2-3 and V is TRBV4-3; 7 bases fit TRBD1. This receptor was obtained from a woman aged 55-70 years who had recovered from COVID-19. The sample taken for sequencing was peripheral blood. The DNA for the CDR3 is TGCGCCAGCAGCCAAGAAGCTAGGGGGCTGGATACGCAGTATTTT. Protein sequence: CASSQEARGLDTQYF.